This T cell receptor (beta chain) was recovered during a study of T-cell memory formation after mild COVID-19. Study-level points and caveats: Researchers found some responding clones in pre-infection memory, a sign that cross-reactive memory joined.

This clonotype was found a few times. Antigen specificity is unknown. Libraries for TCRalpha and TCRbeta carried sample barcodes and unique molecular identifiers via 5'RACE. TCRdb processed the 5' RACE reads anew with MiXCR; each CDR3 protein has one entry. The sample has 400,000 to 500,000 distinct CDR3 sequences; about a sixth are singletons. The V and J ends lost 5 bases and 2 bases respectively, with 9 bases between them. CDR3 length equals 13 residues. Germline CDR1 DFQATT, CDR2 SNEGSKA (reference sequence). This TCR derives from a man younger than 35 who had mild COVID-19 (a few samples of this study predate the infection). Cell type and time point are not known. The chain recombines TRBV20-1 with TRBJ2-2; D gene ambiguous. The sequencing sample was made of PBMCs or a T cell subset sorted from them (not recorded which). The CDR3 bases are TGCAGTGCTCGACGGCCTAACACCGGGGAGCTGTTTTTT. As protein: CSARRPNTGELFF.